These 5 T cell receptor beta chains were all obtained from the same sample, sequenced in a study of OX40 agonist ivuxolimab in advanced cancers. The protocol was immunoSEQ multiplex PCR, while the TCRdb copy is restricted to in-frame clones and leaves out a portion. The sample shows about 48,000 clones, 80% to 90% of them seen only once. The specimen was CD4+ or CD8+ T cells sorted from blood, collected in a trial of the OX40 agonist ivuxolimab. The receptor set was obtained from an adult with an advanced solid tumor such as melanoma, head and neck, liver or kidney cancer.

In DNA form, the CDR3 reads TGTGCCAGCAGCGGACAGGGGATCGGCTACACCTTC. The encoded protein is CASSGQGIGYTF. This chain connects TRBV13 to TRBJ1-2; 9 bases fit TRBD1. CDR1 is PRHDT and CDR2 is FYEKMQ in the germline V gene (reference sequence). V lost 5 bases and J lost 8; bases outside the gene matches: 3. This CDR3 has 12 residues.

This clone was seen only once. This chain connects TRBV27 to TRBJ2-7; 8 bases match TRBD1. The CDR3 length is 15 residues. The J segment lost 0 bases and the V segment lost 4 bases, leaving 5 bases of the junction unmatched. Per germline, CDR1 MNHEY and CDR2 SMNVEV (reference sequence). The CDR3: CASSSGQARSYEQYF. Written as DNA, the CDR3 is TGTGCCAGCAGTTCGGGACAGGCTCGCTCCTACGAGCAGTACTTC.

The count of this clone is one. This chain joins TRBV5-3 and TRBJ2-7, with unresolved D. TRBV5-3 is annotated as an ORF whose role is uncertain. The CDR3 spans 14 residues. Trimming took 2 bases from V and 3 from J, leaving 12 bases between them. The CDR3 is CARSLDPRGYEQYF. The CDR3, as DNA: TGTGCCAGAAGCTTAGACCCTCGAGGCTACGAGCAGTACTTC.

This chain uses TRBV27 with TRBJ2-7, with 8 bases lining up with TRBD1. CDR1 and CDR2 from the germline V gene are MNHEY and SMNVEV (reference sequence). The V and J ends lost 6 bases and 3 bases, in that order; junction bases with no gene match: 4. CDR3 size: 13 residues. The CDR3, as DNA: TGTGCCAGCAGCGGACAGGGCCTCTACGAGCAGTACTTC. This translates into CASSGQGLYEQYF.

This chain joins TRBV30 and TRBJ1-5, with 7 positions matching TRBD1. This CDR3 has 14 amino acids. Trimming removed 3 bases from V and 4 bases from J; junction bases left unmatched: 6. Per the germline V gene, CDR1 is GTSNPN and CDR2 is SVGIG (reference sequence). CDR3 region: CAWSRTGTNQPQHF. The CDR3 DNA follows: TGTGCCTGGAGCCGGACAGGTACTAATCAGCCCCAGCATTTT.